This TCR beta chain originates from a study of blood T cell repertoires in COVID-19. Study information: The analysed material was cDNA or gDNA that came from T cells, B-cell-depleted T cells, or PBMCs.

This clone came up once. Some clones are missing from TCRdb's copy, which holds only in-frame ones; the method was immunoSEQ multiplex PCR. The table has under 140,000 clones, around 90% seen once; the top ten hold around 4.4%. Deletions cut 6 bases from V and 4 bases from J, with 15 bases between. The CDR3 covers 14 residues. The germline gives CDR1 MNHEY, CDR2 SVGAGI. The specimen sequenced was peripheral blood. This receptor was obtained from a human donor in a cohort sampled during active COVID-19. The rearrangement joins TRBV6-5 to TRBJ1-1; D is possibly TRBD1 (6 bases). In DNA, the CDR3 is TGTGCCAGCAGGGTCAGGGGCGTGGGCACTGAAGCTTTCTTT. Its protein product is CASRVRGVGTEAFF.